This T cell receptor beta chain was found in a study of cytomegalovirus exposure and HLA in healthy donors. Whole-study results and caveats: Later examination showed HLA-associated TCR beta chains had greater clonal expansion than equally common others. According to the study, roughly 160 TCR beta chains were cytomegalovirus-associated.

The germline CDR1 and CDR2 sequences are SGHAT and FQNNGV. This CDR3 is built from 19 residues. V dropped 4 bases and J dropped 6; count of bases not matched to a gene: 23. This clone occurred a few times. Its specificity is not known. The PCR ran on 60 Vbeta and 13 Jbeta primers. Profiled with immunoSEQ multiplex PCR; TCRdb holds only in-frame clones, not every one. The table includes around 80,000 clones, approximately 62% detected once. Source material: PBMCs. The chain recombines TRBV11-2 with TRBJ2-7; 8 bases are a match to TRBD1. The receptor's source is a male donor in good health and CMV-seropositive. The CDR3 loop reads CASSSRWLSAGTGHSEQYF. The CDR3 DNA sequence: TGTGCCAGCAGCTCGAGGTGGCTTTCTGCCGGGACAGGTCATTCCGAGCAGTACTTC. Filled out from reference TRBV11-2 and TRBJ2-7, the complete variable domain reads EAGVAQSPRYKIIEKRQSVAFWCNPISGHATLYWYQQILGQGPKLLIQFQNNGVVDDSQLPKDRFSAERLKGVDSTLKIQPAKLEDSAVYLCASSSRWLSAGTGHSEQYFGPGTRLTVT.